This note documents a single TCR beta chain sequence. Assay: immunoSEQ multiplex PCR; the TCRdb copy retains only in-frame clones and omits some. The table records about 23,000 clones, about 71% of them present only once. Trimming removed 1 base from V and 4 bases from J, with 16 bases in between. The CDR3 is made up of 16 amino acids. Germline assignment: CDR1 SGHDT and CDR2 YYEEEE. The sample is drawn from a study of radiotherapy plus CTLA-4 blockade in lung cancer. The sample consisted of peripheral blood, taken from a patient treated with radiotherapy plus ipilimumab. The chain joins TRBV5-6 to TRBJ2-3; no reliable D call. The TCR comes from a human donor with non-small cell lung cancer whose response to radiotherapy plus ipilimumab could not be evaluated. The CDR3 spells CASSLSDGGFADTQYF. For the CDR3, the DNA is TGTGCCAGCAGCTTGAGTGATGGCGGATTTGCAGATACGCAGTATTTT.